This T cell receptor beta chain was obtained from a study of blood T cell repertoires in COVID-19. This CDR3 is built from 14 residues. Trimming took 1 base from V and 7 from J, leaving 13 bases between them. Germline V gene lookup returns CDR1 MNHEY and CDR2 SMNVEV (reference sequence). The data were produced by immunoSEQ multiplex PCR, yet TCRdb's version contains in-frame clones alone and is incomplete. The sample has more than 85,000 clones; approximately 78% are singletons. The sample taken for sequencing was peripheral blood. This TCR came from a man between 60 and 70 years old with active or convalescent COVID-19. This sequence joins TRBV27 and TRBJ1-2; D uncertain. CDR3 residues: CASSLYSGVVGYTF. The DNA for the CDR3 is TGTGCCAGCAGTTTATACTCCGGGGTGGTTGGCTACACCTTC.